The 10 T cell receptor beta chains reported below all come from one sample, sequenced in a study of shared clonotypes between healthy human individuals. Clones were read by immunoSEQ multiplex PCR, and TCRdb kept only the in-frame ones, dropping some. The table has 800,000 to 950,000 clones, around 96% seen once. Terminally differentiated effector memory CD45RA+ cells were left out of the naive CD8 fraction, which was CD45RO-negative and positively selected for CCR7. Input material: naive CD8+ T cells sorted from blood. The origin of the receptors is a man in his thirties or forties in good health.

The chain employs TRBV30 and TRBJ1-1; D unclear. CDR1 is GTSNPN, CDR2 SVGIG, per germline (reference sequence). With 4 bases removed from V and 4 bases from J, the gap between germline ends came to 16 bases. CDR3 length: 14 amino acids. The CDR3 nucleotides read TGTGCCTGGATGGTCGGGGTCGGAAGCACTGAAGCTTTCTTT. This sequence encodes CAWMVGVGSTEAFF.

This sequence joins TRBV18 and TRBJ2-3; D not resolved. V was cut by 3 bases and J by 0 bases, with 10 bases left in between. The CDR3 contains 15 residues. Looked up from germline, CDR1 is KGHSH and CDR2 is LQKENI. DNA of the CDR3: TGTGCCAGCTCACCTTACCAGACGAGCACAGATACGCAGTATTTT. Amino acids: CASSPYQTSTDTQYF.

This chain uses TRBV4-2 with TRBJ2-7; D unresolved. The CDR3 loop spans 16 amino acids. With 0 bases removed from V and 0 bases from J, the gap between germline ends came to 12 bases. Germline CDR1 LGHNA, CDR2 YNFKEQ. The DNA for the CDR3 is TGTGCCAGCAGCCAAGATCTGTACAGTTCCTCCTACGAGCAGTACTTC. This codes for CASSQDLYSSSYEQYF.

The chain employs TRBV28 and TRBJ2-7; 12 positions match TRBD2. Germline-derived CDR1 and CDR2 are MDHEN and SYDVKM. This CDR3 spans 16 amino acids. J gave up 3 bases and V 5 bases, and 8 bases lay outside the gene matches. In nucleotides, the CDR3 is TGTGCCAGCAGTGGGAGTGTGACTAGCGGGAGCTACGAGCAGTACTTC. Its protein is CASSGSVTSGSYEQYF.

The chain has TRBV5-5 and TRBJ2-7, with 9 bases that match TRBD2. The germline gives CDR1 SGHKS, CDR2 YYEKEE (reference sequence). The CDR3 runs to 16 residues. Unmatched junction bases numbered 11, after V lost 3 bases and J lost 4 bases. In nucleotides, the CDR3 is TGTGCCAGCAGCTCCAATCTAGCGGGGATGTTTTACGAGCAGTACTTC. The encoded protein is CASSSNLAGMFYEQYF.

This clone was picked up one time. CDR3 amino acids: CASLEVNNEQFF. The CDR3 bases are TGTGCCAGTCTGGAGGTTAACAATGAGCAGTTCTTC. The chain links TRBV7-9 to TRBJ2-1; D might be TRBD2 (5 bases). The germline V gene has CDR1 SEHNR and CDR2 FQNEAQ (reference sequence). Trimming cost V 9 bases and J 5 bases, with 11 bases left between them. This CDR3 region has 12 residues.

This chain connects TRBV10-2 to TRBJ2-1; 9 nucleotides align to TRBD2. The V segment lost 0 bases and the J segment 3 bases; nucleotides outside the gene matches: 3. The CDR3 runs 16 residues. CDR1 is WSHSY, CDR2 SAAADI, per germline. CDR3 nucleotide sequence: TGCGCCAGCAGTGAGTCCCTAGCGGGAATCTACAATGAGCAGTTCTTC. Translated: CASSESLAGIYNEQFF.

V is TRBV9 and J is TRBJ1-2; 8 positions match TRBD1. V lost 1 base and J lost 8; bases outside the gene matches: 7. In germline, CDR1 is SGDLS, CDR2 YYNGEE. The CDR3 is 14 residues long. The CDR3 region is CASSVSGGWSGYTF. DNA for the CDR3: TGTGCCAGCAGCGTATCAGGGGGCTGGAGCGGCTACACCTTC.

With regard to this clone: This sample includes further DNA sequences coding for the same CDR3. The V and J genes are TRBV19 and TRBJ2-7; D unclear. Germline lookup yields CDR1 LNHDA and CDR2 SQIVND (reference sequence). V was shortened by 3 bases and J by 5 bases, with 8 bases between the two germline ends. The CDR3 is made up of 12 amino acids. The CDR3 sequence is CASSIGGNEQYF. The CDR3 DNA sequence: TGTGCCAGTAGTATCGGCGGAAACGAGCAGTACTTC.

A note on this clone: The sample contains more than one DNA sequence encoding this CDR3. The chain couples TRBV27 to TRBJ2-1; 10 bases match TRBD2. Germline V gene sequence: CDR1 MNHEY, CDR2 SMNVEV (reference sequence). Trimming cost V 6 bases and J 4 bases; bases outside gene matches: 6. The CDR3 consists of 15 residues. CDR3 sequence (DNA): TGTGCCAGCAGCTCCGGGACTAGCGCTTACAATGAGCAGTTCTTC. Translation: CASSSGTSAYNEQFF.